This T cell receptor (beta chain) was found in a study of siplizumab effects on memory and regulatory T cells (dated by TCRdb to 2018 to 2020). Context from the whole study: The study examined how the anti-CD2 antibody siplizumab affects alloreactive T-cell subsets in allogeneic mixed lymphocyte reactions built from human PBMCs. What the study reported, not specific to this receptor: Roughly 75-95% of proliferating CD4+ or CD8+ clones could not be assigned a naive or memory phenotype. In reactions with siplizumab, an average of approximately 70% of mappable alloreactive CD4+ clones were Treg-derived, compared with 25% to 30% in control reactions. The suppressive function of proliferating Tregs from siplizumab cultures was not functionally confirmed. Siplizumab significantly reduced the cumulative frequency of alloreactive sequences traceable to unstimulated CD4+ memory T cells. Greater diversity appeared to be present in unstimulated naive T cells than in memory T cells, and a substantial contribution to the alloresponse seemed to be made by naive cells. Sequences below about 10^-5 frequency were poorly captured, so only a minor fraction of alloreactive clones could be mapped to unstimulated subsets.

CDR1 and CDR2 were assigned from the germline V gene as SQVTM and ANQGSEA. The CDR3, cysteine through phenylalanine, is 9 amino acids long. The kept DNA is CDR3 alone, 27 bases in frame from the first base. Trimming costs V 3 bases and J 4 bases, and their ends lie 0 bases apart. TCRbeta CDR3 sequencing was performed on sorted unstimulated T cells and on proliferating T cells recovered from mixed lymphocyte reactions. Fresh whole blood from about ten HLA-typed healthy donors served as the source for isolating PBMCs. To map where alloreactive clones came from, unstimulated CD4+ non-regulatory T cells were FACS-sorted. On this clone itself: Its antigen remains unidentified. Base quality data are lacking; no much larger clone is found one base away.

Library creation used the immunoSEQ multiplex PCR assay. The deep sequencing platform assayed approximately 10^5 TCR templates per sample. Genomic DNA extracted from sorted T cells was the material used for TCRbeta CDR3 sequencing. From the authors' description of their analysis: The R programming language was used for clonal analysis of TCRbeta CDR3 data. Comparing unstimulated samples against CFSE-low samples taken after the reaction was how alloreactive CD4+ and CD8+ clones were defined. By matching sequences to the repertoires of sorted unstimulated Treg and non-Treg cells, each alloreactive CD4+ clone was assigned a regulatory or non-regulatory origin. The immuneACCESS repertoire file appears here via TCRdb, limited to in-frame rearrangements. These files lack a portion of the clones; in checked studies, under half of the deficit traces to unresolved V genes, and the cause of the others is not known. V, J and clone size were drawn from that table, and D and trimming were deduced from the DNA. The table for this sample lists about 100,000 clones; approximately 94% of them were counted only once. Less than 1.5% of the sample belongs to the ten largest clones.

This TCR was recovered from a human donor in good health. The specimen sequenced was non-Treg CD4+ T cells sorted from blood. Sample cell subset or site, as interpreted from the label and publication: FACS-sorted unstimulated CD4+ non-regulatory T cells. Recombination connected TRBV29-1 to TRBJ1-1; too little of a D gene remains to name it. CDR3 sequence: CSVDTEAFF. The bases are TGCAGCGTTGACACTGAAGCTTTCTTT.